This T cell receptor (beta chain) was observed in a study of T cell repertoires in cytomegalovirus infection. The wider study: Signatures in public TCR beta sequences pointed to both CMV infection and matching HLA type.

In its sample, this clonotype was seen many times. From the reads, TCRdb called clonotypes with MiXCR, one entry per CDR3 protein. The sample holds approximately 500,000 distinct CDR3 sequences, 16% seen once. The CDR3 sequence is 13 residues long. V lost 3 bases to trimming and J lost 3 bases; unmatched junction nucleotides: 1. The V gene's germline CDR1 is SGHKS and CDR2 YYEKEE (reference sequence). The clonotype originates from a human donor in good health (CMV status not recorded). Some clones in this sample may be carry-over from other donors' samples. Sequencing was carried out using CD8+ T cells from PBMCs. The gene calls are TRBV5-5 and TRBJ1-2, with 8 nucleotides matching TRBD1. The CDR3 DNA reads TGTGCCAGCAGCTCGGACAGGGACTATGGCTACACCTTC. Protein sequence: CASSSDRDYGYTF. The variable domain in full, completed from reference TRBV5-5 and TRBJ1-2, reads DAGVTQSPTHLIKTRGQQVTLRCSPISGHKSVSWYQQVLGQGPQFIFQYYEKEERGRGNFPDRFSARQFPNYSSELNVNALLLGDSALYLCASSSDRDYGYTFGSGTRLTVV.